This T cell receptor (beta chain) came from a study of regulatory T cells in long-lasting Graves disease. As regards this clonotype: What it binds is unknown.

HTBI primers from iRepertoire and Arm-PCR of CDR3 regions yielded the TCR beta libraries. MiXCR, applied by TCRdb to the multiplex PCR reads, yields one record per CDR3 protein. The table records hundreds of thousands of distinct CDR3 sequences, less than 25% of them present only once. The CDR3 loop spans 15 amino acids. Trimming cost V 6 bases and J 3 bases, with 14 bases left between them. Whole-study results and caveats: Persistent-disease Graves' patients showed less TCR diversity than new cases.

Time point indicated: persistent/refractory GD, antithyroid drugs over 5 years with positive TRAb. The TCR library used RNA extracted from PBMCs. American Thyroid Association guidelines were used to diagnose Graves' disease. The sample was peripheral blood mononuclear cells (PBMCs), taken when the disease was refractory, from a patient treated with antithyroid drugs. This TCR derives from a female donor with Graves disease. The rearrangement uses TRBV12-3 or TRBV12-4 and TRBJ1-4; tentatively, D is TRBD1 (5 bases). CDR3 region: CASSLNWGSNEKLFF. DNA of the CDR3: TGTGCCAGCAGCCTAAATTGGGGCTCTAATGAAAAACTGTTTTTT.